One sample yielded the 25 T cell receptor beta chains listed below, sequenced in a study of T cells in Graves' hyperthyroidism and ophthalmopathy (dated by TCRdb to about 2019). Libraries were built with multiplex PCR. The sequencing machine was an Illumina HiSeq 2000. The TCR beta CDR3 regions were amplified from the RNA transcripts. For the first round of RT-PCR on the TCR CDR3, the HTBI primer set was used together with the Qiagen OneStep RT-PCR kit. TCRdb took the public reads, trimmed them with fastp at Q25, ran MiXCR for clone calling and kept in-frame beta chains. CDR3 protein sequences are deduplicated, and each keeps its most common genes and DNA. In this sample the table shows 370,000 or so distinct CDR3 sequences, about 14% of which occur a single time. Around 21% of the sample is in the top ten clones. The sequenced sample consisted of blood. The receptor source for this set is a man aged 25 to 40 with Graves' hyperthyroidism that later progressed to Graves' ophthalmopathy.

The chain combines TRBV30 with TRBJ2-5; weak D call: TRBD2 (6 bases). The germline CDR1 and CDR2 sequences are GTSNPN and SVGIG (reference sequence). Trimming shortened V by 7 bases and J by 2 bases, and 17 bases separated the two germline ends. This CDR3 is built from 14 residues. The CDR3 coding sequence is TGTGCCTACCGGGACTCATTACCTCAAGAGACCCAGTACTTC. The encoded protein is CAYRDSLPQETQYF.

The chain uses TRBV6-1 and TRBJ2-5; 9 nucleotides match TRBD2. The CDR3 has 14 amino acids. The germline V gene encodes CDR1 MNHNS and CDR2 SASEGT. The V gene end was trimmed by 7 bases and the J gene end by 7 bases; junction bases not matched to a gene: 10. CDR3 protein: CASILSGGLGTQYF. The CDR3 region has the DNA TGTGCCAGCATTTTGAGCGGGGGGCTCGGGACCCAGTACTTC.

The rearrangement links TRBV7-8 to TRBJ2-7; TRBD1 matches at 9 bases. V shed 4 bases and J 2 bases; nucleotides not matched to a gene: 3. CDR3 length: 14 residues. Germline lookup yields CDR1 SGHVS and CDR2 FQNEAQ. The chain's CDR3 is CASSYRQGAYEQYF. As DNA, the CDR3 is TGTGCCAGCAGCTACCGACAGGGGGCCTACGAGCAGTACTTC. Using reference TRBV7-8 and TRBJ2-7 for the parts outside the CDR3, the full variable domain is GAGVSQSPRYKVAKRGQDVALRCDPISGHVSLFWYQQALGQGPEFLTYFQNEAQLDKSGLPSDRFFAERPEGSVSTLKIQRTQQEDSAVYLCASSYRQGAYEQYFGPGTRLTVT.

This clonotype was seen many times. The rearrangement uses TRBV7-9 and TRBJ1-5; no clear D. Germline CDR1 is SEHNR and CDR2 is FQNEAQ (reference sequence). V lost 2 bases and J 9 bases, leaving 8 bases between the germline ends. There are 12 residues in the CDR3. CDR3: CASSLWMAPQHF. The DNA of the CDR3 is TGTGCCAGCAGCTTATGGATGGCGCCCCAGCATTTT.

V usage is TRBV9 and J usage is TRBJ2-2; D ambiguous. Germline values: CDR1 SGDLS, CDR2 YYNGEE. Between the trimmed V and J ends, which lost 4 bases and 4 bases, there was a span of 8 bases. The CDR3 contains 13 residues. CDR3 protein: CASSQTSTGELFF. The CDR3 DNA reads as TGTGCCAGCAGCCAGACATCCACCGGGGAGCTGTTTTTT.

The V and J genes are TRBV19 and TRBJ2-1; TRBD1 is a possible D gene (5 bases). This CDR3 comprises 14 residues. V was clipped by 8 bases and J by 6 bases, with 17 bases between them. Germline-derived CDR1 and CDR2 are LNHDA and SQIVND (reference sequence). The CDR3 sequence is CASGRQGRGNEQFF. Here the CDR3 DNA reads TGTGCCAGTGGGCGGCAGGGCCGAGGCAATGAGCAGTTCTTC.

The gene calls are TRBV4-1 and TRBJ2-3; a possible D gene is TRBD2 (5 bases). The CDR3 is made up of 17 amino acids. Looked up from germline, CDR1 is MGHRA and CDR2 is YSYEKL. The germline V and J ends were trimmed by 1 base and 0 bases, with 14 bases remaining between them. In DNA form, the CDR3 reads TGCGCCAGCAGCCAAGTCATCAGCGCTAGCAGCACAGATACGCAGTATTTT. Amino acids: CASSQVISASSTDTQYF.

The rearrangement uses TRBV30 and TRBJ2-1; 11 positions agree with TRBD1. The V and J ends lost 3 bases and 4 bases, in that order; junction bases with no gene match: 8. From germline, CDR1 is GTSNPN and CDR2 SVGIG (reference sequence). The CDR3 contains 16 residues. The DNA for the CDR3 is TGTGCCTGGAGGGAAACGGGACAGGGGGAATACAATGAGCAGTTCTTC. It encodes CAWRETGQGEYNEQFF.

This clonotype was recorded at least ten times. The chain has TRBV28 and TRBJ1-4; TRBD1 matches 7 bases. This CDR3 spans 14 amino acids. CDR1 is MDHEN, CDR2 SYDVKM, per germline. V trimming: 5 bases; J trimming: 5 bases; junction bases outside the gene matches: 5. This chain's CDR3 is CASSPNRGNEKLFF. The CDR3 coding sequence is TGTGCCAGCAGTCCCAACAGGGGAAATGAAAAACTGTTTTTT.

The chain joins TRBV7-9 to TRBJ2-7, with TRBD2 identical over 9 bases. V lost 1 base to trimming and J lost 6 bases; unmatched junction nucleotides: 4. This CDR3 has 14 amino acids. Germline V gene sequence: CDR1 SEHNR, CDR2 FQNEAQ (reference sequence). CDR3 protein: CASSLGTSDGEQYF. In nucleotides, the CDR3 is TGTGCCAGCAGCTTAGGGACTAGCGACGGCGAGCAGTACTTC.

This clonotype was recorded at least ten times. The rearrangement links TRBV6-1 to TRBJ1-5; perhaps TRBD1 as D (5 bases). Trimming left V 6 bases short and J 7 bases short, with 16 bases between. CDR3 length: 14 residues. Looked up from germline, CDR1 is MNHNS and CDR2 is SASEGT. The CDR3 spells CASSPDGRGQPQHF. The CDR3, as DNA: TGTGCCAGCAGCCCCGACGGGCGGGGGCAGCCCCAGCATTTT.

The chain has TRBV2 and TRBJ2-3; the match to TRBD2 covers 14 bases. This CDR3 is built from 18 residues. The V segment lost 1 base and the J segment 4 bases; nucleotides outside the gene matches: 7. Germline assignment: CDR1 SNHLY and CDR2 FYNNEI. The CDR3 DNA sequence: TGTGCCAGCAGTGAAGGGGTGACTAGCGGGGGGGCCCCAGATACGCAGTATTTT. Translation: CASSEGVTSGGAPDTQYF.

This clonotype was seen repeatedly, ten times or more. This chain joins TRBV28 and TRBJ1-1; 10 bases line up with TRBD1. Germline values: CDR1 MDHEN, CDR2 SYDVKM. The ends lost 10 bases at V and 4 bases at J; junction bases unmatched: 9. The CDR3 covers 14 residues. CDR3 in amino acids: CATERTGGGTEAFF. The CDR3, as DNA: TGTGCCACCGAACGGACAGGGGGGGGCACTGAAGCTTTCTTT.

There are a few counts of this clonotype. V usage is TRBV7-9 and J usage is TRBJ1-2, with a possible D match to TRBD1 (6 bases). Germline loops: CDR1 SEHNR, CDR2 FQNEAQ (reference sequence). V gave up 2 bases and J gave up 8 bases, with 18 bases separating them. The CDR3 is 15 amino acids. As DNA, the CDR3 is TGTGCCAGCAGCTTATGGGACACACAGGGATTGGGCTACACCTTC. Translating gives CASSLWDTQGLGYTF.

The chain is built from TRBV7-9 and TRBJ2-1; D uncertain. Germline-derived CDR1 and CDR2 are SEHNR and FQNEAQ (reference sequence). This CDR3 has 12 amino acids. The ends were cut back, 7 bases at V and 6 bases at J, with 10 bases in the middle. The CDR3 DNA follows: TGTGCCAGCACCCTTTCCGGCAATGAGCAGTTCTTC. This translates into CASTLSGNEQFF.

This clonotype showed up just a few times. V is TRBV7-9 and J is TRBJ1-2; D may be TRBD1 (5 bases). Trimming took 7 bases from V and 0 from J, leaving 15 bases between them. The CDR3 covers 15 residues. Per germline, CDR1 SEHNR and CDR2 FQNEAQ (reference sequence). The CDR3 bases are TGTGCCAGCACCCCGGGGGGGGATACTAACTATGGCTACACCTTC. Protein product: CASTPGGDTNYGYTF. Full variable domain (rest looked up from reference TRBV7-9 and TRBJ1-2): DTGVSQNPRHKITKRGQNVTFRCDPISEHNRLYWYRQTLGQGPEFLTYFQNEAQLEKSRLLSDRFSAERPKGSFSTLEIQRTEQGDSAMYLCASTPGGDTNYGYTFGSGTRLTVV.

In its sample, this clonotype was seen many times. This CDR3 is CASSLGRGISGYTF. The CDR3 region has the DNA TGCGCCAGCAGCTTGGGCAGGGGAATAAGTGGCTACACCTTC. The chain uses TRBV5-1 and TRBJ1-2, with D perhaps matching TRBD1 (6 bases). CDR3 length: 14 amino acids. V was trimmed by 0 bases and J by 7 bases, leaving 13 bases between them. From germline, CDR1 is SGHRS and CDR2 YFSETQ.

With respect to this clonotype: A single base separates this from a much larger clone, so it may be a read error. V is TRBV20-1 and J is TRBJ2-5; TRBD2 agrees at 10 bases. This CDR3 is 15 amino acids long. Germline V gene lookup returns CDR1 DFQATT and CDR2 SNEGSKA (reference sequence). Trimming took 3 bases from V and 4 from J; bases not matched to a gene: 8. The CDR3 DNA is TGCAGTGCTAGTCCCCGGACTAGCGGACGAGAGACCCAGTACTTC. Translation: CSASPRTSGRETQYF.

This clonotype has at least ten counts. The V and J genes are TRBV7-2 and TRBJ1-6, with no clear D. The V gene's germline CDR1 is SGHTA and CDR2 FQGNSA. V dropped 5 bases and J dropped 0 bases, with 11 bases sitting between them. CDR3 length: 16 residues. The CDR3 sequence is CASSPRFSSYNSPLHF. CDR3 bases: TGTGCCAGCAGCCCTCGGTTCAGCTCCTATAATTCACCCCTCCACTTT.

In this sample, this clonotype turned up a few times. CDR3 amino acids: CASSPRRGANEQYF. The CDR3 DNA reads as TGCGCCAGCAGCCCCCGAAGGGGGGCCAACGAGCAGTACTTC. The genes are TRBV5-1 and TRBJ2-7; either TRBD1 or TRBD2 may fit D (6 bases each). This CDR3 contains 14 residues. The germline V and J ends were trimmed by 4 bases and 5 bases, with 16 bases remaining between them. CDR1 and CDR2 (germline): SGHRS, YFSETQ.

The chain joins TRBV2 to TRBJ2-1, with 14 bases matching TRBD2. Germline CDR1 and CDR2: SNHLY and FYNNEI. After removal of 5 bases from V and 9 bases from J, the junction contained 3 bases not matched to a gene. The CDR3 is made up of 14 amino acids. For the CDR3, the DNA is TGTGCCAGCAGTAGACTAGCGGGGGGGCTTGAGCAGTTCTTC. Its translation is CASSRLAGGLEQFF.

This chain uses TRBV13 with TRBJ1-4; D ambiguous. The germline CDR1 and CDR2 sequences are PRHDT and FYEKMQ (reference sequence). Trimming removed 7 bases from V and 9 bases from J, with 27 bases in between. The CDR3 is made up of 17 amino acids. The CDR3 bases are TGTGCCAGCACCCGTAACCTTGGCGGTCGGGCGGAGAAAAAACTGTTTTTT. This sequence encodes CASTRNLGGRAEKKLFF.

This clonotype was counted a single time. A much larger clone differs by one base, so this may be a read error. The J gene is TRBJ2-7, the V gene TRBV20-1; D is possibly TRBD1 or TRBD2 (5 bases each). The germline V gene encodes CDR1 DFQATT and CDR2 SNEGSKA (reference sequence). The CDR3 contains 13 residues. CDR3 DNA: TGCAGTGCTAGTCTGGGACGGATTAACGAGCAGTGCTTC. Its protein product is CSASLGRINEQCF.

CDR3 region: CASSPSGNQVTDTQYF. CDR3 sequence (DNA): TGTGCCAGCAGCCCCAGCGGAAACCAAGTCACAGATACGCAGTATTTT. The rearrangement uses TRBV7-9 and TRBJ2-3, with TRBD2 as a possible D gene (5 bases). V lost 5 bases, J lost 2 bases, and 17 bases lay in between. This CDR3 contains 16 residues. The germline V gene encodes CDR1 SEHNR and CDR2 FQNEAQ (reference sequence). Supplemented by reference TRBV7-9 and TRBJ2-3, the full variable domain reads DTGVSQNPRHKITKRGQNVTFRCDPISEHNRLYWYRQTLGQGPEFLTYFQNEAQLEKSRLLSDRFSAERPKGSFSTLEIQRTEQGDSAMYLCASSPSGNQVTDTQYFGPGTRLTVL.

This clonotype occurred many times. This chain joins TRBV27 and TRBJ2-7; 9 bases are a match to TRBD2. The junction had 8 bases not matched to a gene; V was cut back by 5 bases and J by 0 bases. Germline values: CDR1 MNHEY, CDR2 SMNVEV (reference sequence). This CDR3 is 16 amino acids long. The DNA of the CDR3 is TGTGCCAGCAGTCTCGTGACTAGCGGTCCCTCCTACGAGCAGTACTTC. It yields the protein CASSLVTSGPSYEQYF.